The 16 T cell receptor beta chains in this list originate from one sample, sequenced in a study of T cells in Graves' hyperthyroidism and ophthalmopathy. It was RNA transcripts that yielded the amplified TCR beta CDR3 regions. When the TCR CDR3 underwent first-round RT-PCR, the HTBI primer set was used. TCRdb independently ran MiXCR on the multiplex PCR reads; one entry per CDR3 protein. Of over 450,000 distinct CDR3 sequences listed, 17% are singletons. The sequencing sample was made of blood. These TCRs come from a woman younger than 35 with Graves' ophthalmopathy.

The table lists this clonotype with a few counts. The CDR3: CASSSTNTNTGELFF. CDR3 nucleotides: TGTGCCAGCAGCTCGACTAACACGAACACCGGGGAGCTGTTTTTT. The rearrangement joins TRBV7-9 to TRBJ2-2; maybe TRBD2 (5 bases). Trimming stripped 4 bases from V and 0 bases from J, with 9 bases between. This CDR3 spans 15 amino acids. Germline V CDR1 and CDR2: SEHNR, FQNEAQ (reference sequence).

This clonotype was detected many times. This chain connects TRBV7-9 to TRBJ2-2; D is ambiguous. CDR1 and CDR2 from the germline V gene are SEHNR and FQNEAQ (reference sequence). Trimming left V 2 bases short and J 3 bases short, with 10 bases between. The CDR3 covers 15 residues. In DNA form, the CDR3 reads TGTGCCAGCAGCTTAAATGCCCCGGACACCGGGGAGCTGTTTTTT. Translating it yields CASSLNAPDTGELFF.

This clonotype was found a few times. The DNA of the CDR3 is TGCAGCGGCGGGGACTCTTGGGGGAGATACGAGCAGTACTTC. Encoded protein: CSGGDSWGRYEQYF. J is TRBJ2-7 and V is TRBV29-1; maybe TRBD2 (6 bases). Germline values: CDR1 SQVTM, CDR2 ANQGSEA. CDR3 length equals 14 residues. Trimming removed 7 bases at V and 4 bases at J, with 20 bases between.

In this sample, this clonotype turned up a few times. The V call is TRBV6-1, the J call TRBJ1-1; no definite D call. There are 14 residues in the CDR3. Germline lookup yields CDR1 MNHNS and CDR2 SASEGT. Trimming shortened V by 6 bases and J by 0 bases, and 11 bases separated the two germline ends. Here the CDR3 reads CASRVGPLNTEAFF. CDR3 in DNA: TGTGCCAGCAGGGTTGGACCGCTGAACACTGAAGCTTTCTTT.

This clonotype was observed a handful of times. The chain is built from TRBV6-5 and TRBJ2-1, with D possibly being TRBD2 (6 bases). CDR1 MNHEY and CDR2 SVGAGI come from the germline V gene. The CDR3 covers 19 residues. The V and J ends lost 0 bases and 10 bases respectively, with 28 bases between them. The CDR3 reads CASSYSDSLIGSGWGEQFF. The CDR3 DNA is TGTGCCAGCAGTTACTCGGATAGCCTGATTGGTAGCGGTTGGGGGGAGCAGTTCTTC.

This clonotype occurred many times. In nucleotides, the CDR3 is TGTGCCAGCAGCTTACGTTCTAGCGGGAGATTGAAATTGAGGGAGCAGTTCTTC. Translating gives CASSLRSSGRLKLREQFF. The rearrangement uses TRBV11-1 and TRBJ2-1, with TRBD2 identical over 10 bases. The germline CDR1 and CDR2 sequences are SGHAT and FQDESV (reference sequence). The CDR3 runs to 18 residues. V was clipped by 2 bases and J by 10 bases; unmatched bases: 17.

There are many counts of this clonotype. CDR3 loop: CASSLGTASTYEQYF. CDR3 DNA sequence: TGTGCCAGCAGCTTAGGGACAGCCTCGACCTACGAGCAGTACTTC. The V and J genes are TRBV7-3 and TRBJ2-7, with 7 nucleotides matching TRBD1. CDR1 and CDR2 (germline): SGHTA, FQGTGA. The J segment lost 2 bases and the V segment lost 2 bases, leaving 6 bases of the junction unmatched. This CDR3 has 15 amino acids.

Only a few counts were recorded for this clonotype. The chain links TRBV29-1 to TRBJ1-2; the D is unclear. Trimming shortened V by 5 bases and J by 4 bases, and 11 bases separated the two germline ends. CDR1 is SQVTM and CDR2 is ANQGSEA in the germline V gene. The CDR3 runs to 12 residues. The CDR3: CSVPGGGYGYTF. Written as DNA, the CDR3 is TGCAGCGTTCCCGGTGGAGGCTATGGCTACACCTTC. Combining the CDR3 with reference TRBV29-1 and TRBJ1-2 gives the whole variable domain SAVISQKPSRDICQRGTSLTIQCQVDSQVTMMFWYRQQPGQSLTLIATANQGSEATYESGFVIDKFPISRPNLTFSTLTVSNMSPEDSSIYLCSVPGGGYGYTFGSGTRLTVV.

This clonotype was observed at least ten times. This chain uses TRBV2 with TRBJ1-2; no firm D call. The ends were cut back, 4 bases at V and 2 bases at J, with 8 bases in the middle. Germline loops: CDR1 SNHLY, CDR2 FYNNEI. The CDR3 is 13 residues long. The CDR3 loop is CASSVYLNYGYTF. CDR3 sequence (DNA): TGTGCCAGCAGTGTTTACCTAAACTATGGCTACACCTTC.

The chain combines TRBV28 with TRBJ2-1, with 8 bases fitting TRBD1. The germline V gene encodes CDR1 MDHEN and CDR2 SYDVKM. The CDR3 extends over 15 amino acids. The trim removed 7 bases at V and 4 bases at J, leaving 9 bases unmatched. CDR3 protein: CASIPRDRSYNEQFF. The CDR3 nucleotides read TGTGCCAGCATTCCCCGGGACAGGAGTTACAATGAGCAGTTCTTC.

This clonotype came up a few times. The genes are TRBV28 and TRBJ2-6; TRBD1 aligns across 9 bases. V shed 3 bases and J 4 bases; nucleotides not matched to a gene: 10. The germline V gene encodes CDR1 MDHEN and CDR2 SYDVKM. This CDR3 contains 18 residues. CDR3 protein: CASSFIGTGRKGANVLTF. CDR3 in DNA: TGTGCCAGCAGTTTTATAGGGACAGGGAGAAAGGGGGCCAACGTCCTGACTTTC.

This clonotype was counted a few times. The chain links TRBV27 to TRBJ1-4; 10 bases map to TRBD1. The germline V gene has CDR1 MNHEY and CDR2 SMNVEV (reference sequence). V lost 5 bases, J lost 7 bases, and 7 bases stayed unmatched. The CDR3 is made up of 15 amino acids. The CDR3 here is CASSGSGTGVEKLFF. CDR3 nucleotides: TGTGCCAGCAGTGGATCCGGGACAGGGGTTGAAAAACTGTTTTTT.

In its sample, this clonotype was seen a few times. Because the CDR3 is missing its conserved closing phenylalanine or tryptophan, this is likely a read error. The rearrangement joins TRBV19 to TRBJ1-5; D is ambiguous. The CDR3 has 15 residues. V lost 7 bases and J 1 base, leaving 14 bases between the germline ends. Germline loops: CDR1 LNHDA, CDR2 SQIVND (reference sequence). The CDR3 reads CASTNGLDSNQPQHS. The CDR3 nucleotides read TGTGCCAGTACGAACGGTCTGGACAGCAATCAGCCCCAGCATTCT.

The table lists this clonotype with many counts. The CDR3 DNA reads TGTGCCACCAGCAGAGGGGATTCGGGGGAGCAGTACTTC. Its protein is CATSRGDSGEQYF. The gene calls are TRBV15 and TRBJ2-7; D perhaps matches TRBD2 (5 bases). The CDR3 has 13 amino acids. CDR1 LNHNV and CDR2 YYDKDF come from the germline V gene (reference sequence). V lost 1 base to trimming and J lost 7 bases, with 11 bases between them.

This clonotype has at least ten counts. The rearrangement joins TRBV12-3 or TRBV12-4 to TRBJ2-7; a weak D match, TRBD2 (5 bases). The CDR3 is 18 residues long. The V end lost 5 bases, the J end lost 7 bases, and 30 bases lay between the germline ends. The CDR3, as DNA: TGTGCCAGCAGTACCAGCCCCATGGGCGGGCGCTATTTGGGAGAGCAGTACTTC. It specifies CASSTSPMGGRYLGEQYF.

The chain employs TRBV27 and TRBJ2-3; 11 bases line up with TRBD2. The V gene end was trimmed by 2 bases and the J gene end by 5 bases; junction bases not matched to a gene: 6. Germline V CDR1 and CDR2: MNHEY, SMNVEV (reference sequence). The CDR3 sequence is 16 residues long. DNA of the CDR3: TGTGCCAGCAGTTTAATACTAGCGGGAGTAGGAGATACGCAGTATTTT. It specifies CASSLILAGVGDTQYF.